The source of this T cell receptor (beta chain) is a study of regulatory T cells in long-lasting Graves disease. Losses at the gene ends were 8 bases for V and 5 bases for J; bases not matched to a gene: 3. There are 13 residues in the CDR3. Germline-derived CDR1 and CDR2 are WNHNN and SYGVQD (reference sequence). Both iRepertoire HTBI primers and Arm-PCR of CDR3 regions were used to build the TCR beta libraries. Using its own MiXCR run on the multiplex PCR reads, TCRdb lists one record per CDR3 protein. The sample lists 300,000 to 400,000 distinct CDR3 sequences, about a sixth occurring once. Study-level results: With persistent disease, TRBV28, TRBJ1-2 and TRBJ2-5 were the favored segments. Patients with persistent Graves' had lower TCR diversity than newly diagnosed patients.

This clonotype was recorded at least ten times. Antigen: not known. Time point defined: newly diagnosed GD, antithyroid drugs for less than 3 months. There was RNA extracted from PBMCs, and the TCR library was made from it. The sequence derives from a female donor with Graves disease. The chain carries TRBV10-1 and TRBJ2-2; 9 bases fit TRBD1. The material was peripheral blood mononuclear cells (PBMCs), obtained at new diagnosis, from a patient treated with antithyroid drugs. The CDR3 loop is CASLGTGTGELFF. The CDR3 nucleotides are TGCGCCAGCCTGGGGACAGGGACCGGGGAGCTGTTTTTT.